These T cell receptor beta chains were read from a single sample in a study of shared clonotypes between healthy human individuals. Repertoires were generated with immunoSEQ multiplex PCR, while TCRdb's copy carries only in-frame clones and drops some. The sample lists 2 million or so clones; 85% to 95% were seen once. The sequenced sample was naive CD4+ T cells sorted from blood. Receptors originate from a man in his late teens or twenties in good health. CDR3s include the opening cysteine and the closing phenylalanine or tryptophan. The order of the fields is V gene, clone size, J gene, D gene, CDR3 protein, CDR3 DNA. A D gene is named only where the DNA matches it firmly. Clone size, where shown, is once, few, many, or a class for clones that have expanded.

TRBV7-9	.	TRBJ1-6	.	CASSFGADSDSPLHF	TGTGCCAGCAGCTTTGGTGCGGACAGTGATTCACCCCTCCACTTT
TRBV6-5	.	TRBJ1-5	TRBD1	CASRGGQVGNQPQHF	TGTGCCAGCAGGGGGGGACAGGTCGGGAATCAGCCCCAGCATTTT
TRBV5-6	.	TRBJ1-2	.	CASSLPMAQDSYGYTF	TGTGCCAGCAGCTTGCCAATGGCGCAGGATTCCTATGGCTACACCTTC
TRBV6-5	.	TRBJ2-1	.	CASSYSATGSYNEQFF	TGTGCCAGCAGTTACTCTGCGACGGGCTCCTACAATGAGCAGTTCTTC
TRBV28	.	TRBJ1-6	TRBD1	CASSVDRGGSPLHF	TGTGCCAGCAGCGTCGACAGGGGAGGTTCACCCCTCCACTTT
TRBV10-3	.	TRBJ2-5	TRBD2	CAADWGAGLAGEETQYF	TGTGCCGCGGATTGGGGAGCCGGACTAGCGGGGGAAGAGACCCAGTACTTC
TRBV18	.	TRBJ1-1	TRBD1	CASSGDRANTEAFF	TGTGCCAGCTCAGGGGACAGGGCGAACACTGAAGCTTTCTTT
TRBV5-4	.	TRBJ2-7	TRBD1	CASRGQDPYEQYF	TGTGCCAGCAGGGGACAGGACCCCTACGAGCAGTACTTC
TRBV6-1	.	TRBJ1-5	TRBD1	CASTIGQGQPQHF	TGTGCCAGCACCATCGGACAGGGTCAACCCCAGCATTTT
TRBV10-3	.	TRBJ1-1	TRBD1	CAGKQGRDTEAFF	TGTGCCGGCAAACAGGGGAGGGACACTGAAGCTTTCTTT
TRBV18	.	TRBJ2-7	TRBD1	CASSFQTGGFYEQYF	TGTGCCAGCTCATTCCAGACAGGGGGGTTCTACGAGCAGTACTTC
TRBV30	.	TRBJ2-7	TRBD2	CAWTSGPYEQYF	TGTGCCTGGACTAGCGGCCCCTACGAGCAGTACTTC
TRBV19	.	TRBJ1-5	.	CASSIRGTSNQPQHF	TGTGCCAGTAGTATTAGAGGGACTAGCAATCAGCCCCAGCATTTT
TRBV9	.	TRBJ1-2	.	CASSTTIGGFHYGYTF	TGTGCCAGCAGCACCACAATAGGGGGGTTTCACTATGGCTACACCTTC
TRBV5-1	once	TRBJ1-1	.	CASSLAPVGNEAFF	TGCGCCAGCAGCTTGGCGCCAGTAGGAAATGAAGCTTTCTTT
TRBV2	.	TRBJ2-7	.	CASSVARGDYEQYF	TGTGCCAGCAGTGTGGCCAGAGGAGACTACGAGCAGTACTTC
TRBV7-2	once	TRBJ1-6	.	CASSLGEWEGLRSPLHF	TGTGCCAGCAGCTTAGGGGAGTGGGAGGGGTTAAGATCACCCCTCCACTTT
TRBV28	.	TRBJ1-1	.	CASSFLGSSTEAFF	TGTGCCAGCAGTTTCCTCGGCTCGAGCACTGAAGCTTTCTTT
TRBV6-1	.	TRBJ1-1	.	CASSDPGWDTEAFF	TGTGCCAGCAGTGACCCAGGGTGGGACACTGAAGCTTTCTTT
TRBV7-2	.	TRBJ2-7	.	CASSHLGVGEQYF	TGTGCCAGCAGCCACTTGGGGGTCGGGGAGCAGTACTTC
TRBV5-1	.	TRBJ2-7	TRBD1	CASSSDRGVYEQYF	TGCGCCAGCAGCTCAGACAGGGGGGTTTACGAGCAGTACTTC
TRBV18	.	TRBJ2-7	TRBD1	CASSPGQGAFEQYF	TGTGCCAGCTCACCAGGGCAGGGGGCCTTCGAGCAGTACTTC
TRBV5-1	once	TRBJ2-1	TRBD1	CASRPNQGASYNEQFF	TGCGCCAGCAGACCTAATCAGGGGGCCTCCTACAATGAGCAGTTCTTC
TRBV5-1	.	TRBJ2-5	TRBD1	CASSSTGATGTQYF	TGCGCCAGCAGCTCGACAGGGGCGACGGGGACCCAGTACTTC
TRBV14	.	TRBJ1-1	.	CASSQVRAPNTEAFF	TGTGCCAGCAGCCAAGTCCGGGCTCCGAACACTGAAGCTTTCTTT
TRBV21-1	.	TRBJ1-5	.	CASSGKRDTLTF	TGTGCCAGCAGCGGGAAACGGGATACACTGACGTTT
TRBV6-5	.	TRBJ1-4	.	CASSYLGAEEKLFF	TGTGCCAGCAGTTACTTGGGGGCGGAAGAAAAACTGTTTTTT
TRBV30	.	TRBJ1-4	.	CALDSATMGKLFF	TGTGCCCTTGACAGTGCCACAATGGGAAAACTGTTTTTT
TRBV28	.	TRBJ1-5	.	CASSSMWDSNQPQHF	TGTGCCAGCAGTTCCATGTGGGACAGCAATCAGCCCCAGCATTTT
TRBV6-1	.	TRBJ2-1	TRBD2	CASREQGVRTSGINEQFF	TGTGCCAGCAGAGAACAGGGTGTCAGGACTAGCGGGATCAATGAGCAGTTCTTC
TRBV5-4	.	TRBJ1-4	.	CASRAAGINEKLFF	TGTGCCAGCAGAGCCGCCGGGATCAATGAAAAACTGTTTTTT
TRBV27	.	TRBJ2-7	.	CASGYGPFYEQYF	TGTGCCAGCGGATATGGGCCGTTCTACGAGCAGTACTTC
TRBV30	once	TRBJ1-2	TRBD1	CAWSPGQGVYGYTF	TGTGCCTGGAGCCCGGGACAGGGTGTCTATGGCTACACCTTC
TRBV28	once	TRBJ2-5	TRBD2	CASSLSGGAETQYF	TGTGCCAGCAGTCTCAGCGGGGGGGCGGAGACCCAGTACTTC
TRBV5-4	.	TRBJ1-5	.	CASSYDSNQPQHF	TGTGCCAGCAGCTACGATAGCAATCAGCCCCAGCATTTT
TRBV27	.	TRBJ1-1	.	CASSLTWVGTEAFF	TGTGCCAGCAGTTTGACTTGGGTGGGAACTGAAGCTTTCTTT
TRBV7-2	once	TRBJ2-6	.	CASSLDTGGANVLTF	TGTGCCAGCAGCTTAGACACAGGTGGGGCCAACGTCCTGACTTTC
TRBV27	.	TRBJ2-5	.	CASSSTRGQETQYF	TGTGCCAGCAGTTCCACCCGGGGACAAGAGACCCAGTACTTC
TRBV28	.	TRBJ1-6	.	CASSVTGSPLHF	TGTGCCAGCAGTGTAACAGGTTCACCCCTCCACTTT
TRBV7-2	.	TRBJ2-5	TRBD2	CASSLGLAGQETQYF	TGTGCCAGCAGCTTGGGACTAGCGGGGCAAGAGACCCAGTACTTC
TRBV6-5	.	TRBJ1-2	.	CASSSTGAADGYTF	TGTGCCAGCAGTTCCACCGGGGCAGCCGATGGCTACACCTTC
TRBV10-3	.	TRBJ2-3	.	CAISESADTQYF	TGTGCCATCAGTGAGTCAGCAGATACGCAGTATTTT
TRBV12-5	.	TRBJ2-2	TRBD2	CATGTSGSEKGGELFF	TGTGCTACGGGAACTAGCGGGAGCGAGAAGGGCGGGGAGCTGTTTTTT
TRBV10-3	.	TRBJ1-2	TRBD1	CAISEWGQGNYGYTF	TGTGCCATCAGTGAGTGGGGACAGGGGAACTATGGCTACACCTTC
TRBV29-1	.	TRBJ1-1	TRBD1	CSGRQGTMNTEAFF	TGCAGCGGGAGACAGGGAACCATGAACACTGAAGCTTTCTTT
TRBV5-4	.	TRBJ2-3	.	CASRGGDTDTQYF	TGTGCCAGCAGGGGGGGCGACACAGATACGCAGTATTTT
TRBV9	.	TRBJ1-6	.	CASSVGVTIYDSPLHF	TGTGCCAGCAGCGTAGGGGTGACAATCTATGATTCACCCCTCCACTTT
TRBV2	.	TRBJ2-3	.	CASMILGQTDTQYF	TGTGCCAGCATGATTCTTGGCCAGACAGATACGCAGTATTTT
TRBV4-1	.	TRBJ1-2	TRBD1	CASSQDAGGSYGYTF	TGCGCCAGCAGCCAAGACGCAGGGGGTTCCTATGGCTACACCTTC